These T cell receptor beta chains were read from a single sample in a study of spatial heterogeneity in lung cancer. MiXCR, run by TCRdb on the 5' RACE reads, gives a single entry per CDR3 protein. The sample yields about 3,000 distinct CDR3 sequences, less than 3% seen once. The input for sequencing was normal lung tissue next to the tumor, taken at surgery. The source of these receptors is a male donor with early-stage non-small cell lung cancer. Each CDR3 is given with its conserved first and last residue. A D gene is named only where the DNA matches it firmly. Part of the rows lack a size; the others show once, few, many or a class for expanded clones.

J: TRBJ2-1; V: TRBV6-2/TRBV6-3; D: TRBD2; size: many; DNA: TGTGCCAGCAGTTCCTTGACTCGAGTGGGACTAGCGGGAGTTAAATCCTACAATGAGCAGTTCTTC; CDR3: CASSSLTRVGLAGVKSYNEQFF
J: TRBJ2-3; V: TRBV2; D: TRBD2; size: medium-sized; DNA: TGTGCCAGCGGCCCGGGCGGGGGGCAAGATACGCAGTATTTT; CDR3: CASGPGGGQDTQYF
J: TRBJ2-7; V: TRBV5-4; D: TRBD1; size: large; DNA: TGTGCCAGCAGCACCGGACAGGACTCCTACGAGCAGTACTTC; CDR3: CASSTGQDSYEQYF
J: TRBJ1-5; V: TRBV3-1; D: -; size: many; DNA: TGTGCCAGCAGCCAAGAAGGCCGAGGCAATCAGCCCCAGCATTTT; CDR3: CASSQEGRGNQPQHF
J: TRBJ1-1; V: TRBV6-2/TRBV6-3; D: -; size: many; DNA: TGTGCCAGCAGCCCGGGACGAAACACTGAAGCTTTCTTT; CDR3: CASSPGRNTEAFF
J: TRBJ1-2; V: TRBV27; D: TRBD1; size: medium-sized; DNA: TGTGCCAGCAGTTTGCAGGGGGCAAACTATGGCTACACCTTC; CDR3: CASSLQGANYGYTF
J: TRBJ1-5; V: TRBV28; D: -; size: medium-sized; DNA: TGTGCCAGCAGCCGTGACAGCCGATTCAATCAGCCCCAGCATTTT; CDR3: CASSRDSRFNQPQHF
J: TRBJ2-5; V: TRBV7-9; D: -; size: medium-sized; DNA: TGTGCCAGCAGCCCCCCAGGATTGTACCAAGAGACCCAGTACTTC; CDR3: CASSPPGLYQETQYF
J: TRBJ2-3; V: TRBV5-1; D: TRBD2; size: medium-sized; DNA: TGCGCCAGCAGCTTTGGGACTAGCGGGAGGAGCACAGATACGCAGTATTTT; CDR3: CASSFGTSGRSTDTQYF
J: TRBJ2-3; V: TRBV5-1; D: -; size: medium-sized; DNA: TGCGCCAGCAGCTCCGTTACTAGCACAGATACGCAGTATTTT; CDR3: CASSSVTSTDTQYF
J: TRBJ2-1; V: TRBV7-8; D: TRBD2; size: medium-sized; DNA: TGTGCCAGCAGCTTAGTCAGCGGGAGCGGTTACAATGAGCAGTTCTTC; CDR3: CASSLVSGSGYNEQFF
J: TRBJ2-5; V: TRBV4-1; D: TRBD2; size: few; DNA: TGCGCCAGCAGCCAAGGGTTTGCGGGGGGGGCGGAGACCCAGTACTTC; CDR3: CASSQGFAGGAETQYF
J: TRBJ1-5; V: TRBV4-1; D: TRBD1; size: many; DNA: TGCGCCAGCAGCCAAGAAGTTACAGGGGATCAGCCCCAGCATTTT; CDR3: CASSQEVTGDQPQHF
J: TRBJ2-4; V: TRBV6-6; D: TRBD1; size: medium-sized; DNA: TGTGCCAGCAGTCCCCCGGGACAGGGGTCAAACATTCAGTACTTC; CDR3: CASSPPGQGSNIQYF
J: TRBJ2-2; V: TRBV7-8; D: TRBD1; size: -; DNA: TGTGCCAGCAGCCGCTCACGACAGGGGAACACCGGGGAGCTGTTTTTT; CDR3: CASSRSRQGNTGELFF
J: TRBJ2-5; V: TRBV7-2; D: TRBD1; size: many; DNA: TGTGCCAGCAGCTTAGACAGGGGATCAGGGGAGACCCAGTACTTC; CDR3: CASSLDRGSGETQYF
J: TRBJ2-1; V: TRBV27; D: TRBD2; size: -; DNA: TGTGCCAGCAGTTTAAGACTAGCGGGGGTTGATGAGCAGTTCTTC; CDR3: CASSLRLAGVDEQFF
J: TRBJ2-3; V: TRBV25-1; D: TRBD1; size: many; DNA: TGTGCCAGCAGTGGGGGGACAGGGGCCCTTCACACAGATACGCAGTATTTT; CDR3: CASSGGTGALHTDTQYF
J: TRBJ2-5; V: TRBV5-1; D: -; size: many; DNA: TGCGCCAGCAGCATCAGGGGTCAAGAGACCCAGTACTTC; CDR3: CASSIRGQETQYF
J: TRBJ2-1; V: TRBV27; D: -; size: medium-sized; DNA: TGTGCCAGCAGTCCAGGACTATTATCCTACAATGAGCAGTTCTTC; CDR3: CASSPGLLSYNEQFF
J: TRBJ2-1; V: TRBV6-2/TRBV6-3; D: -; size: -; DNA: TGTGCCAGCTCATCAGGGTTAAGCAATGAGCAGTTCTTC; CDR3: CASSSGLSNEQFF
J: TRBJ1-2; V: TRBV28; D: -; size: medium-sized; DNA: TGTGCCAGCAGTACCCCGGGCAGCACCCAGGAAGCGTATGGCTACACCTTC; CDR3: CASSTPGSTQEAYGYTF
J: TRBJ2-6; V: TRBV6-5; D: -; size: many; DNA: TGTGCCAGCAGTTACTCCCAGGGGAGCTCTGGGGCCAACGTCCTGACTTTC; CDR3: CASSYSQGSSGANVLTF
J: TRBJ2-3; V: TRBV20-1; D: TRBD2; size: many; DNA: TGCAGTGCTGGGGGGGTTCCAGGACCCACAGATACGCAGTATTTT; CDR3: CSAGGVPGPTDTQYF
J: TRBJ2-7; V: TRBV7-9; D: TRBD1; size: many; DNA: TGTGCCAGCAGCTCCCCGGGCAGGGGGCCTTACGAGCAGTACTTC; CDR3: CASSSPGRGPYEQYF
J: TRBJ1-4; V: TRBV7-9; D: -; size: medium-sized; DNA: TGTGCCAGCAGCTTACAGGGGTGGAAACTGTTTTTT; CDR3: CASSLQGWKLFF
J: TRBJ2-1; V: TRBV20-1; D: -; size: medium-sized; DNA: TGCAGTGCTAGAGATCTAGGTAGCTCCTACAATGAGCAGTTCTTC; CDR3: CSARDLGSSYNEQFF
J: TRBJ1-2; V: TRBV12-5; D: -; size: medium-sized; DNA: TGTGCTAGTGGTTTTGGTTCCCCCTCTCGAGGCTACACCTTC; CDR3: CASGFGSPSRGYTF
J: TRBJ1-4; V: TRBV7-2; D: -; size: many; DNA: TGTGCCAGCAACCAGGGGCTTAATGAAAAACTGTTTTTT; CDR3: CASNQGLNEKLFF
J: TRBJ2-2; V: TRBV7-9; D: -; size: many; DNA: TGTGCCAGCAGCTTAGGGACGAGTACCGGGGAGCTGTTTTTT; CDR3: CASSLGTSTGELFF
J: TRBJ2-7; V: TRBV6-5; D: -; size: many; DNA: TGTGCCAGCAGCCGCTCGGACGGTTCCTACGAGCAGTACTTC; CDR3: CASSRSDGSYEQYF
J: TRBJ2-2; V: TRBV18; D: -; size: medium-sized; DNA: TGTGCCAGCTCACCGCGCCTGGACGCCGCGAACACCGGGGAGCTGTTTTTT; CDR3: CASSPRLDAANTGELFF
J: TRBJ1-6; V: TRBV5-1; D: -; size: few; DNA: TGCGCCAGCAGCTTGGATATACAGGGTGTCGACCCCCTCCACTTT; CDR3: CASSLDIQGVDPLHF
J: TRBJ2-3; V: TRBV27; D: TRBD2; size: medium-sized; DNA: TGTGCCAGCGGAGTAGCGGGAGATTATGCAGATACGCAGTATTTT; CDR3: CASGVAGDYADTQYF
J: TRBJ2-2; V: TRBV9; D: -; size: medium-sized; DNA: TGTGCCAGCAGCGTAGAGGAATCTCGGCTGGCCGGGGAGCTGTTTTTT; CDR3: CASSVEESRLAGELFF
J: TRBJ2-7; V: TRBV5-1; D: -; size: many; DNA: TGCGCCAGCAGCTTGAAGATTAGGGCGGTGAACGAGCAGTACTTC; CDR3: CASSLKIRAVNEQYF
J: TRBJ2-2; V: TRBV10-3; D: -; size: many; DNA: TGTGCCATCCAGGGAGGTTCTAACACCGGGGAGCTGTTTTTT; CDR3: CAIQGGSNTGELFF
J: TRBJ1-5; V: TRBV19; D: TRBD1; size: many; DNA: TGTGCCAGCCGCGACAGGGCTGCTCAGCCCCAGCATTTT; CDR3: CASRDRAAQPQHF
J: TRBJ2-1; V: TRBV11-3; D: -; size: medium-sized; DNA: TGTGCCAGCAGCTTAGAGCAGGGAACCTACAATGAGCAGTTCTTC; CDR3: CASSLEQGTYNEQFF
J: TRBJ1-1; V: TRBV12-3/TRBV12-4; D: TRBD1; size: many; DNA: TGTGCCAGCAGTTTAGTGTCGGGACAGGGTTCTGAAGCTTTCTTT; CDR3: CASSLVSGQGSEAFF
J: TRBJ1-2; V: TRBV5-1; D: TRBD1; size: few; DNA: TGCGCCAGCAGCTTGGGGGACAGGGCTACCTATGGCTACACCTTC; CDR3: CASSLGDRATYGYTF
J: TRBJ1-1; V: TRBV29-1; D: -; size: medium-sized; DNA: TGCAGCGCCCCCGGGGGGGGCCACACTGAAGCTTTCTTT; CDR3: CSAPGGGHTEAFF
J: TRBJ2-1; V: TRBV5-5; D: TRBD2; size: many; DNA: TGTGCCAGCAGCCCCTTTGGCGGGGGTTCACACAATGAGCAGTTCTTC; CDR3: CASSPFGGGSHNEQFF
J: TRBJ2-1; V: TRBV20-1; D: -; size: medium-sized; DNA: TGCAGTGCCCCCCCAGGGGACATCAACTACAATGAGCAGTTCTTC; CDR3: CSAPPGDINYNEQFF
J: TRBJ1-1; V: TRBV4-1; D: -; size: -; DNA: TGCGCCAGCAGCCATCTCCTGGGGGCAGAACACACTGAAGCTTTCTTT; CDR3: CASSHLLGAEHTEAFF
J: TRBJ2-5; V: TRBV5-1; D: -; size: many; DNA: TGCGCCAGCAGCTTGGTTTTGGACACCGAAGAGACCCAGTACTTC; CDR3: CASSLVLDTEETQYF